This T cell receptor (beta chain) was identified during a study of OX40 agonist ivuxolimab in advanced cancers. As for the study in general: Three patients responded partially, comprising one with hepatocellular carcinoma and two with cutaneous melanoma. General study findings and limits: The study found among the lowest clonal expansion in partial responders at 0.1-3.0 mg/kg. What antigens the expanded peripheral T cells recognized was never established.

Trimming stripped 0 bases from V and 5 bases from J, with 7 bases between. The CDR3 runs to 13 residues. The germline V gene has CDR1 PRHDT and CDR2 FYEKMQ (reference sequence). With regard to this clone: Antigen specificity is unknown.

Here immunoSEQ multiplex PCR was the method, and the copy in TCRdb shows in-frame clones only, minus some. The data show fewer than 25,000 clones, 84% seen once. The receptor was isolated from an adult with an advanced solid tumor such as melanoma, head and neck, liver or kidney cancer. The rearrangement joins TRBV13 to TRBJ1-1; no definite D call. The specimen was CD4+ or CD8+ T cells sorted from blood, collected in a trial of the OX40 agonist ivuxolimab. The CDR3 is CASSLGRGTEAFF. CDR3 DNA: TGTGCCAGCAGCTTAGGCCGGGGTACTGAAGCTTTCTTT.